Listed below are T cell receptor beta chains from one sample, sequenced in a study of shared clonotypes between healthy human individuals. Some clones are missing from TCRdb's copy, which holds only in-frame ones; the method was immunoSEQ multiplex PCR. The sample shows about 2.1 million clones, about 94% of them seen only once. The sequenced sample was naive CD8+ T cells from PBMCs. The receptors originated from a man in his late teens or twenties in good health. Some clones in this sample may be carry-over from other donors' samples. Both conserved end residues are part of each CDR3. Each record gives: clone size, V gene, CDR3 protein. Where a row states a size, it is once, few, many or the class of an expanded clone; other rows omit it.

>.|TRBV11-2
CASSLGTGDSYNEQFF
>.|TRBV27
CASSPRQGYEQYF
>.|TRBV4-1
CASSHPRQSAFF
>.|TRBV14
CASSRPYNEQFF
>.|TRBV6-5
CASSYSWGREQFF
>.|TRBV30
CAWNFGSSGANVLTF
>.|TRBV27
CASSFQGTEQFF
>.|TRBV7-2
CASSLQPAGGATDTQYF
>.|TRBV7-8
CASQYMASYNEQFF
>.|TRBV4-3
CASSLGLAQSSYEQYF
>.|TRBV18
CASSPFGGTNTEAFF
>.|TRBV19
CASSIGGQETQYF
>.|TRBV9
CASSVGTSVYEQYF
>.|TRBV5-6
CASSLWGLRRETQYF
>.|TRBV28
CASSRQETQYF
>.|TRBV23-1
CASSQFIWETEAFF
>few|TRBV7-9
CASSLGATGELFF
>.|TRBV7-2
CASSNSREQYF
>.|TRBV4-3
CASSQDTGLAGDEQYF
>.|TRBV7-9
CASSPGERRGIYEQYF
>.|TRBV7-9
CASSSQPPKRSTDTQYF
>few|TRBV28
CASSMWGGQTEAFF
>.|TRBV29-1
CSVLSGASSYEQYF
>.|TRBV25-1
CASRQGQGNTEAFF
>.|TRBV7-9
CAGSGRIDTQYF
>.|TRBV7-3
CASSSGTSGSPSTDTQYF
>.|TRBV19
CASSGGTAIYGYTF
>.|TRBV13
CASSSTSRASTDTQYF
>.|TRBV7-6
CASSSGILNDEQFF
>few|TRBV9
CASSAAGGDHNEQFF
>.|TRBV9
CASSGLWTGSYNEQFF
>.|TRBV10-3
CAISESGPDYGYTF
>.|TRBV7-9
CASSSKEGRNTEAFF
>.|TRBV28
CASSSFYRDRITYEQYF
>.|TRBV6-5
CASSYSRGEQYF
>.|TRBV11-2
CASSPPQGTNEKLFF
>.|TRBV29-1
CSADVRTGENEQFF
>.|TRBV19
CASSIGLKLAGTYEQYF
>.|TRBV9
CASSEGLHEQFF
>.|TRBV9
CASSSGVSTEAFF
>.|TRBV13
CASSFTGGADEQYF
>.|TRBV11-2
CASSLEVPGGPSEQYF
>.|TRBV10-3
CAISDGNLWVLSGNTIYF
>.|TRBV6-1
CASSPRQGIYNEQFF
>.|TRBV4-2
CASSQVGLVYEQYF
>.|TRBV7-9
CASSLGDGQGPYQPQHF